What follows are 25 T cell receptor beta chains derived from one specimen sequenced in a study of response to subunit inactivated influenza vaccine. MiXCR was run by TCRdb on the RT-PCR reads, yielding one entry per CDR3 protein. The table has 400,000 to 650,000 distinct CDR3 sequences, 6.5% to 8% seen once. Source: PBMCs from blood, taken about 24 months after vaccination. The receptors derive from a man between 50 and 70 years old who received an inactivated influenza vaccine.

This clonotype has ten or more counts. This chain links TRBV19 with TRBJ1-2; D not certain. V was cut by 6 bases and J by 6 bases, with 8 bases left in between. The CDR3 spans 11 residues. Germline V gene lookup returns CDR1 LNHDA and CDR2 SQIVND (reference sequence). The CDR3 protein is CASRGSDGYTF. CDR3 DNA sequence: TGTGCCAGTAGAGGGAGTGATGGCTACACCTTC.

This clonotype appeared a few times. The genes are TRBV4-1 and TRBJ1-5; 7 bases map to TRBD1. The V gene end was trimmed by 0 bases and the J gene end by 9 bases; junction bases not matched to a gene: 8. The V gene's germline CDR1 is MGHRA and CDR2 YSYEKL. This CDR3 spans 15 amino acids. CDR3 loop: CASSQDLATGRPQHF. DNA for the CDR3: TGCGCCAGCAGCCAAGATCTCGCGACAGGGCGGCCCCAGCATTTT.

This chain uses TRBV10-3 with TRBJ2-2; D unclear. This CDR3 comprises 14 residues. The V gene lost 5 bases and the J gene lost 5 bases, with 12 bases spanning the gap. CDR1 ENHRY and CDR2 SYGVKD come from the germline V gene. The CDR3 DNA is TGTGCCATCAGTATATCCGACCGGACCGGGGAGCTGTTTTTT. Translation gives CAISISDRTGELFF.

This clonotype came up many times. The genes are TRBV28 and TRBJ2-6, with D unresolved. Trimming pared 1 base from V and 1 base from J, leaving 8 bases between. The CDR3 is 16 amino acids. From germline, CDR1 is MDHEN and CDR2 SYDVKM. The CDR3 here is CASSLSRRSGANVLTF. The CDR3 coding sequence is TGTGCCAGCAGTTTATCGCGACGGTCTGGGGCCAACGTCCTGACTTTC.

The chain joins TRBV19 to TRBJ1-5; a weak D match, TRBD1 (6 bases). CDR3 size: 14 residues. The germline V and J ends were trimmed by 5 bases and 2 bases, with 10 bases remaining between them. CDR1 LNHDA and CDR2 SQIVND come from the germline V gene (reference sequence). The CDR3 nucleotides read TGTGCCAGTAGTCACAGGGAGGGCAATCAGCCCCAGCATTTT. Amino acid sequence: CASSHREGNQPQHF.

This clonotype occurred many times. At one end, the junction sequence differs from germline, possibly due to a read error. The chain employs TRBV6-5 and TRBJ1-1; a weak D match, TRBD1 (5 bases). The CDR3 has 15 residues. Germline loops: CDR1 MNHEY, CDR2 SVGAGI. In DNA form, the CDR3 reads TGTGCCAGCAGTTACGACCCGGGGGTGAAGACTGAAGCTTTCTTT. Amino acid sequence: CASSYDPGVKTEAFF.

The CDR3 nucleotides read TGTGCCAGCGGTGTGGCGAGGGTGTCCCAGTACTTC. This sequence encodes CASGVARVSQYF. The chain uses TRBV6-2 or TRBV6-3 and TRBJ2-5, with D perhaps TRBD2 (5 bases). The germline V gene has CDR1 MNHEY and CDR2 SVGEGT. The ends were cut back, 8 bases at V and 9 bases at J, with 16 bases in the middle. The CDR3 has 12 residues.

Only a few counts were recorded for this clonotype. The rearrangement joins TRBV25-1 to TRBJ1-1; D is ambiguous. Germline V lookup: CDR1 MGHDK, CDR2 SYGVNS. V was trimmed by 2 bases and J by 3 bases, leaving 10 bases between them. The CDR3 sequence is 14 residues long. Here the CDR3 reads CASSEMTGDTEAFF. CDR3 DNA sequence: TGTGCCAGCAGTGAAATGACGGGAGACACTGAAGCTTTCTTT.

The sample holds a few counts of this clonotype. The CDR3 nucleotides read TGCGCCAGCAGCCAAGTAAGAGGGACCGGGGAGCTGTTTTTT. This translates into CASSQVRGTGELFF. The genes are TRBV4-3 and TRBJ2-2, with TRBD2 as a possible D gene (5 bases). This CDR3 has 14 residues. CDR1 is LGHNA, CDR2 YSLEER, per germline. The V gene lost 1 base and the J gene lost 5 bases, with 8 bases spanning the gap.

This clonotype occurred a few times. V gene TRBV9 combines with J gene TRBJ2-7; TRBD2 is a possible D gene (6 bases). CDR1 SGDLS and CDR2 YYNGEE come from the germline V gene. Trimming pared 0 bases from V and 3 bases from J, leaving 13 bases between. CDR3 length equals 15 residues. The CDR3 DNA is TGTGCCAGCAGCGTAGGGGACGGGAGCAACTACGAGCAGTACTTC. This gives the protein CASSVGDGSNYEQYF.

Here the CDR3 DNA reads TGTGCCAGCAGCGCCGGACTAGCGGACTACGAGCAGTACTTC. Its protein product is CASSAGLADYEQYF. The gene calls are TRBV5-4 and TRBJ2-7, with 10 bases identical to TRBD2. The length of the CDR3 is 14 residues. V lost 4 bases to trimming and J lost 3 bases; unmatched junction nucleotides: 4. Germline V lookup: CDR1 SGHNT, CDR2 YYREEE (reference sequence).

This clonotype has a handful of counts. CDR3 protein: CASSLQGPDRPYNEQFF. The CDR3 region has the DNA TGCGCCAGCAGCCTACAGGGACCGGACAGACCCTACAATGAGCAGTTCTTC. J is TRBJ2-1 and V is TRBV5-1; D perhaps matches TRBD1 (6 bases). This CDR3 has 17 residues. Trimming took off 4 bases at V and 2 bases at J, with 19 bases between the two ends. Looked up from germline, CDR1 is SGHRS and CDR2 is YFSETQ.

There are many counts of this clonotype. The chain links TRBV29-1 to TRBJ2-2; possible D gene TRBD1, 5 bases. This CDR3 region has 13 residues. Germline V CDR1 and CDR2: SQVTM, ANQGSEA. The V end was cut by 5 bases, the J end by 3 bases, with 10 bases between. The CDR3 spells CSVTDTYTGELFF. The CDR3 bases are TGCAGCGTTACGGACACCTACACCGGGGAGCTGTTTTTT.

This clonotype was seen many times. The J gene is TRBJ2-5, the V gene TRBV29-1; D perhaps matches TRBD2 (5 bases). Germline loops: CDR1 SQVTM, CDR2 ANQGSEA. The germline V and J ends were trimmed by 7 bases and 2 bases, with 17 bases remaining between them. The CDR3 sequence is 14 residues long. The CDR3 nucleotides are TGCAGCGCCCGAGGGCTTGGGCCTCAAGAGACCCAGTACTTC. Translated, it gives CSARGLGPQETQYF.

This clonotype was seen a few times. This sequence joins TRBV7-8 and TRBJ2-7, with TRBD2 matching over 7 bases. Germline CDR1 and CDR2: SGHVS and FQNEAQ. V trimming: 1 base; J trimming: 9 bases; junction bases outside the gene matches: 3. The CDR3 is 12 amino acids. CDR3 coding DNA: TGTGCCAGCAGCTTAGTCTCGGGGGGGCAGTACTTC. Amino acid sequence: CASSLVSGGQYF.

This clonotype was seen many times. This chain joins TRBV12-3 or TRBV12-4 and TRBJ1-5; 7 bases agree with TRBD1. The length of the CDR3 is 14 residues. The junction had 5 bases not matched to a gene; V was cut back by 5 bases and J by 4 bases. This chain's CDR3 is CASSDWDRNQPQHF. CDR3 bases: TGTGCCAGCAGTGATTGGGACAGAAATCAGCCCCAGCATTTT.

This clonotype was found many times. The chain carries TRBV20-1 and TRBJ2-5; 11 nucleotides match TRBD2. Germline assignment: CDR1 DFQATT and CDR2 SNEGSKA (reference sequence). This CDR3 is 15 amino acids long. With V trimmed by 0 bases and J by 5 bases, 5 bases remained unmatched. This CDR3 is CSARDLLAGVETQYF. In nucleotides, the CDR3 is TGCAGTGCTAGAGATCTACTAGCGGGAGTGGAGACCCAGTACTTC.

The table lists this clonotype with many counts. J is TRBJ1-4 and V is TRBV10-3, with D perhaps TRBD1 (5 bases). Per the germline V gene, CDR1 is ENHRY and CDR2 is SYGVKD. Trimming shortened V by 3 bases and J by 7 bases, and 12 bases separated the two germline ends. This CDR3 has 14 residues. As DNA, the CDR3 is TGTGCCATCAGTGATGGGACTGGAAGTGAAAAACTGTTTTTT. Amino acids: CAISDGTGSEKLFF.

A few counts support this clonotype. The rearrangement joins TRBV6-2 or TRBV6-3 to TRBJ1-1; 10 nucleotides match TRBD1. The V and J ends lost 6 bases and 4 bases, in that order; junction bases with no gene match: 8. The CDR3 extends over 15 amino acids. Germline V lookup: CDR1 MNHEY, CDR2 SVGEGT. Written as DNA, the CDR3 is TGTGCCAGCAGCACAGACGACAGGGGGCTCACTGAAGCTTTCTTT. It encodes CASSTDDRGLTEAFF.

This clonotype has a count of ten or more. V gene TRBV29-1 combines with J gene TRBJ2-7; 7 bases line up with TRBD1. Trimming cost V 2 bases and J 6 bases; bases outside gene matches: 7. Germline V gene data show CDR1 as SQVTM and CDR2 as ANQGSEA. The CDR3 covers 13 residues. The chain's CDR3 is CSVERTGWGEQYF. Here the CDR3 DNA reads TGCAGCGTTGAACGGACAGGTTGGGGCGAGCAGTACTTC.

This clonotype has only a few counts. J is TRBJ2-7 and V is TRBV29-1; maybe TRBD2 (6 bases). Trimming pared 6 bases from V and 0 bases from J, leaving 15 bases between. The CDR3 totals 14 residues. From germline, CDR1 is SQVTM and CDR2 ANQGSEA. The CDR3 sequence is CSVEIGGVSYEQYF. CDR3 sequence (DNA): TGCAGCGTGGAAATCGGAGGGGTCTCCTACGAGCAGTACTTC.

The chain has TRBV5-1 and TRBJ2-2, with 7 positions matching TRBD1. Trimming took 6 bases from V and 5 from J; bases not matched to a gene: 7. The V gene's germline CDR1 is SGHRS and CDR2 YFSETQ. The CDR3 is 14 residues long. The CDR3 is CASIGTEGTGELFF. CDR3 in DNA: TGCGCCAGCATCGGGACAGAGGGTACCGGGGAGCTGTTTTTT.

In the case of this clonotype: This may come from a read error, since a much larger clone is one base off. The gene calls are TRBV20-1 and TRBJ1-6, with 7 bases identical to TRBD1. The CDR3 contains 13 residues. Trimming cost V 6 bases and J 11 bases; bases outside gene matches: 10. Germline CDR1 is DFQATT and CDR2 is SNEGSKA (reference sequence). The CDR3 sequence is CSAPRTGGTPLHF. The CDR3 region has the DNA TGCAGTGCCCCGAGGACAGGTGGTACACCCCTCCACTTT.

V and J are TRBV20-1 and TRBJ2-1; 9 bases line up with TRBD2. The ends lost 0 bases at V and 6 bases at J; junction bases unmatched: 6. CDR3 length equals 15 residues. The germline CDR1 and CDR2 sequences are DFQATT and SNEGSKA (reference sequence). In DNA, the CDR3 is TGCAGTGCTAGAGATGGGTCTAGCGGGGCCAATGAGCAGTTCTTC. This codes for CSARDGSSGANEQFF.

This clonotype showed up just a few times. The chain has TRBV11-2 and TRBJ2-3, with 7 positions matching TRBD2. Germline V lookup: CDR1 SGHAT, CDR2 FQNNGV. The CDR3 spans 14 residues. The J segment lost 3 bases and the V segment lost 5 bases, leaving 5 bases of the junction unmatched. The CDR3 spells CASSPLSGTDTQYF. The CDR3 bases are TGTGCCAGCAGCCCCCTTAGCGGGACAGATACGCAGTATTTT.